Sequencing of this T cell receptor beta chain was carried out in a study of regulatory T cells in long-lasting Graves disease. This clonotype was seen many times. What it binds is unknown. Germline CDR1 reads MNHEY; CDR2 reads SVGEGT. The V gene lost 5 bases and the J gene lost 6 bases, with 11 bases spanning the gap. The CDR3 is made up of 13 amino acids. Arm-PCR of CDR3 regions and iRepertoire HTBI primers were used to build TCR beta libraries. TCRdb re-called the multiplex PCR reads through MiXCR, storing one row per CDR3 protein. The data contain about 350,000 distinct CDR3 sequences, 16% of them singletons. As for time point: newly diagnosed GD, antithyroid drugs for less than 3 months. Making the TCR library involved RNA that had been extracted from PBMCs. Overall study results and limits: Newly diagnosed disease favored TRBV20-1 and TRBJ2-1 over persistent disease. Relative to newly diagnosed Graves' patients, persistent ones had lower TCR diversity.

These data also featured in a second study, about T cells in Graves' hyperthyroidism and ophthalmopathy. As that study records: Exclusion criteria comprised uncontrolled infection, other autoimmune disease, pregnancy or lactation. Diagnoses were made from clinical symptoms, serum measures (thyroxine and TRAb), thyroid ultrasound and orbital computed tomography.

The clonotype was recovered from a man between 40 and 49 years old with Graves disease. This material consisted of peripheral blood mononuclear cells (PBMCs), taken at new diagnosis, from a patient treated with antithyroid drugs. This chain uses TRBV6-2 or TRBV6-3 with TRBJ2-1; D gene uncertain. The CDR3 DNA is TGTGCCAGCAGTAGTTCCATACGCAATGAGCAGTTCTTC. Amino acid sequence: CASSSSIRNEQFF.